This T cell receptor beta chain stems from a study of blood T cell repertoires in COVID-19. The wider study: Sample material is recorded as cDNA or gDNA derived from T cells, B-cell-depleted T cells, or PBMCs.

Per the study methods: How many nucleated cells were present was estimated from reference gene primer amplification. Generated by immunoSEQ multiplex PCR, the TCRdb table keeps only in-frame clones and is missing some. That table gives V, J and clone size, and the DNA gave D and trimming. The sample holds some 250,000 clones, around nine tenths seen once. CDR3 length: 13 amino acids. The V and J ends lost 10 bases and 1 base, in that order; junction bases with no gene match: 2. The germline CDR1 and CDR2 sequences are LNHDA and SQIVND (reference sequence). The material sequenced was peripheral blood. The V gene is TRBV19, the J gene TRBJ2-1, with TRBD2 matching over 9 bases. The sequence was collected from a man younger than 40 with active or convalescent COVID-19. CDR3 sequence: CAISGGSYNEQFF. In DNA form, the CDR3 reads TGTGCCATTAGCGGGGGTTCCTACAATGAGCAGTTCTTC. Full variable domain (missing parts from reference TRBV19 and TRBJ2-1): DGGITQSPKYLFRKEGQNVTLSCEQNLNHDAMYWYRQDPGQGLRLIYYSQIVNDFQKGDIAEGYSVSREKKESFPLTVTSAQKNPTAFYLCAISGGSYNEQFFGPGTRLTVL.